The entry below describes one TCR beta chain. The antigen this receptor binds is unknown. At one of its ends the junction is not consistent with the germline gene, which may arise from a read error. The CDR3 holds 16 amino acids from the cysteine to the phenylalanine. Only the CDR3 part of the read is kept: 48 bases, read in frame from the first base. The germline V gene encodes CDR1 DFQATT and CDR2 SNEGSKA (reference sequence). The library was obtained by PCR. Instrument on record: Illumina HiSeq 2500. To reduce PCR and sequencing biases, unique molecular identifiers were incorporated into the TCR beta cDNA libraries. Approximately 500,000 cDNA molecules were obtained per 1 to 10 million input T cells, so each molecule approximated one T cell. Patient libraries were prepared and sequenced with the same protocol used for the earlier healthy control dataset. Samples belonging to the same batch were prepared together, multiplexed and sequenced on a shared HiSeq lane. The paper's data handling went like this. MIGEC was used to process the raw barcoded reads, and molecular identifier groups with only a single read were discarded before consensus assembly and CDR3 extraction. Clonotype tables were post-analysed with VDJtools, and diversity was normalized by down-sampling all datasets to the smallest sample size. To correct batch-related cross-sample contamination, repertoire overlap clustering matched CDR3 amino acid sequences but not nucleotide sequences. The public reads were reanalyzed by TCRdb: fastp trimming at Q25, MiXCR alignment, in-frame beta chains only. CDR3 protein duplicates are merged, each entry listing the most common genes and DNA. None of the V and J calls come from the authors' own analysis; TCRdb made them. The sample table holds 550,000 to 700,000 distinct CDR3 sequences, of which around 40% were seen once. In total, the top ten clones hold under 2% of the sample.

To demonstrate the VDJtools post-analysis software, the study profiled TCR beta repertoires from the peripheral blood of about 13 young patients with multiple sclerosis. The patients with multiple sclerosis were children and adolescents between roughly 6 and 17 years of age. The sample is drawn from a study of post-analysis software for immune sequencing data (dated by TCRdb to the mid-2010s). Broadly, across the study: The recorded disease courses included relapsing-remitting, secondary progressive and progressive-relapsing multiple sclerosis, and some patients had no subtype annotation. A subset of samples was prepared in parallel using single-end sample barcoding, then pooled and co-amplified after Illumina adapter ligation. The patient repertoires were compared against 10 to 12 previously published healthy control repertoires obtained from donors aged about 6 to 28 years.

General findings and caveats noted by the study authors: The multiple sclerosis patient group was slightly younger than the control group. Normalized Chao1 diversity was significantly lower in multiple sclerosis patients than controls, suggesting substantial peripheral T-cell clonal expansion. Significantly higher frequencies in patients than in controls were found for roughly 5 TRBV segments, including TRBV5-6, TRBV5-1 and TRBV20-1. Direct clustering with F measure revealed strong co-clustering of samples prepared in the same batch, which led to a batch-effect correction.

The V and J genes are TRBV20-1 and TRBJ1-1, with TRBD1 matching 8 junction bases. Sequencing was done on a sample of blood. The source of this sequence is a girl aged 5-17 years with multiple sclerosis. The CDR3 has the sequence CSARDLDRAGNTEVFF. The sequenced DNA is TGCAGTGCTAGAGATTTGGACAGGGCTGGAAACACTGAAGTTTTCTTT.